Included here is one T cell receptor beta chain sequence, with context. It has no known antigen specificity. Nothing much larger sits one base from this clone, and base qualities are not available. Collaborating institutions collected whole blood in K2EDTA tubes following their own protocols. For TCRbeta analysis, collaborator samples were shipped as frozen whole blood, as isolated PBMCs, or as DNA extracted from either sample type. This record belongs to a study of blood T cell repertoires in COVID-19 (dated by TCRdb to about 2020). Describing the broader study: Samples from collaborators originated in the United States, Italy and Spain and spanned both the acute and convalescent phases of COVID-19. The sample metadata nearly always contained a de-identified subject ID, COVID-19 status, age in years and sex. Where available, HLA class I and class II types were taken from metadata supplied by the sample provider and were not determined by assay-based typing. Subjects who had been exposed to COVID-19, were actively infected with it, or had recovered from it provided the deeply sampled blood TCRbeta repertoires that made up the dataset. The repertoires were made available in a free public database intended to serve as a resource for research on the immune response to SARS-CoV-2. The samples were drawn from the first 160 participants of the ongoing ImmuneRACE study and from over a thousand subjects provided by 6 global collaborators. The prospective study material was composed of cDNA or gDNA derived from T cells, B-cell-depleted T cells, or PBMCs. General study outcomes and caveats: How much clinical and demographic metadata was included differed by source and by participant, and the metadata was provided uncurated.

The immunoSEQ Assay, a bias-controlled multiplex PCR, was used to amplify TCRbeta CDR3 regions from genomic DNA. Per the original workflow: The number of nucleated cells in each sample was estimated by amplification of reference gene primers within the assay. To quantify the absolute abundance of each unique TCRbeta CDR3 rearrangement, sequence reads were collapsed and filtered. For each sample, productive Simpson clonality was calculated as the square root of Simpson's diversity index across productive rearrangements. The table was pulled from immuneACCESS by TCRdb, which kept in-frame rearrangements only. Such tables lose some clones; where checked, under half of the loss comes from unresolved V genes, and the rest has no known cause. V, J and clone size derive from that table, while D and trimming were established from the DNA sequence. A total of 200,000 to 250,000 clones appear in this sample, about 79% of them only once. The top ten clones comprise about 9.7% of the sample.

The source of this sequence is a man in his fifties or sixties with active or convalescent COVID-19. Sequenced: peripheral blood.

At the DNA level, the sequence is TGTGCCAGCAGCCCATATGGGAGTCCCCAAGAGACCCAGTACTTC. This gives the protein CASSPYGSPQETQYF. This sequence uses TRBV5-8 and TRBJ2-5; the D segment could be TRBD2, given 5 matching bases. CDR1 and CDR2 were assigned from the germline V gene as SGHTS and YDEGEE. The trim is 4 bases for V and 1 base for J, with a gap of 14 bases between the germline ends. The CDR3 sequence holds 15 residues, the cysteine and phenylalanine included. The only DNA kept is the CDR3, 45 bases in frame from the first base.